What follows is one T cell receptor (beta chain) and its context. Per the original methods: Amplification from reference gene primers served as the basis for estimated nucleated cell counts. Sequencing was performed with immunoSEQ multiplex PCR; in TCRdb, only in-frame clones are kept and a portion is missing. The V and J calls and clone size were taken over from that table, and D and trimming were inferred from the DNA. There are about 150,000 clones in the sample; 85% to 90% occur only once, and 3% to 3.5% lies in the top ten. The CDR3 runs 15 residues. Germline V CDR1 and CDR2: LNHDA, SQIVND (reference sequence). Deletions cut 5 bases from V and 3 bases from J, with 14 bases between. This entry comes from a study of blood T cell repertoires in COVID-19. Background on the study: Spain, Italy and the United States supplied samples that represented acute and convalescent COVID-19. T cells, B-cell-depleted T cells, or PBMCs supplied cDNA or gDNA.

This rearrangement joins TRBV19 to TRBJ2-1, with D uncertain. The sequence derives from a woman in her sixties with active COVID-19. Specimen: peripheral blood. CDR3 bases: TGTGCCAGTAGTCCTCCACCTGGCATCTACAATGAGCAGTTCTTC. Protein: CASSPPPGIYNEQFF.